The rows below give T cell receptor beta chains drawn from one sample of a study of blood T cell repertoires in COVID-19. TCRdb keeps only in-frame clones here, not all; method: immunoSEQ multiplex PCR. The sample includes approximately 250,000 clones, 84% of them seen just once. The sequenced sample was peripheral blood. The receptors here all came from a man aged 55-75 years with acute or convalescent COVID-19. Both conserved end residues are part of each CDR3. Each record gives: J gene, V gene, D gene, clone size, CDR3 protein. A D gene is named only where the DNA matches it firmly. Size values are once, few and many counts, or a class for expanded clones, and some rows have none.

TRBJ1-5,TRBV30,TRBD1,.,CAWSPGQDRQPQHF
TRBJ1-3,TRBV5-6,.,.,CASREGVWPGNTIYF
TRBJ2-2,TRBV18,.,.,CASSPPGAMGTGELFF
TRBJ2-7,TRBV5-4,TRBD2,many,CASSFTLRTSGITYEQYF
TRBJ1-2,TRBV11-2,.,few,CASSLGETGNYGYTF
TRBJ1-1,TRBV9,TRBD1,.,CASSPRGHTEAFF
TRBJ2-7,TRBV20-1,.,.,CSAGEYEQYF
TRBJ2-1,TRBV2,TRBD2,once,CASSRTSGIYNEQFF
TRBJ2-6,TRBV28,.,.,CASKAGSETGANVLTF
TRBJ2-6,TRBV5-6,.,.,CASSLYSGANVLTF
TRBJ1-1,TRBV28,TRBD1,few,CASSPRTGTAAFF
TRBJ2-3,TRBV7-3,.,once,CASSLIPLVRSTDTQYF
TRBJ2-7,TRBV7-2,TRBD1,.,CASSLDLDRVPYEQYF
TRBJ1-1,TRBV10-3,TRBD1,.,CATRDSRRAFF
TRBJ1-2,TRBV6-5,TRBD1,.,CASSIRGQPPYGYTF
TRBJ1-2,TRBV6-6,.,.,CASSYGAGDYGYTF
TRBJ2-1,TRBV7-3,TRBD2,.,CASSPERLAGVQEQFF
TRBJ2-3,TRBV5-1,TRBD1,.,CASSGQGASDTQYF
TRBJ1-1,TRBV15,.,.,CATSKGGLNTEAFF
TRBJ2-5,TRBV13,TRBD2,.,CASSTSLGLAGETQYF
TRBJ2-3,TRBV27,.,few,CASSSGPYTQYF
TRBJ1-2,TRBV11-3,.,.,CASSLGGAGYTF
TRBJ2-7,TRBV20-1,.,.,CSARAGHEQYF
TRBJ1-2,TRBV19,.,.,CASSSQSGAGWNYGYTF
TRBJ2-7,TRBV7-6,.,.,CASSFAGQGTYEQYF
TRBJ2-7,TRBV5-1,TRBD1,.,CASSLAGIQGTAYEQYF
TRBJ1-5,TRBV28,TRBD1,.,CASNLPTGGQPQHF
TRBJ1-2,TRBV4-3,.,.,CASQEQAGSNYGYTF
TRBJ2-2,TRBV27,TRBD2,.,CASSLSGGESSTGELFF
TRBJ2-1,TRBV29-1,.,.,CSYRTAYNEQFF
TRBJ2-7,TRBV15,TRBD1,.,CATSARDSSYEQYF
TRBJ1-1,TRBV28,.,.,CASSLYPDSMNTEAFF
TRBJ2-5,TRBV6-5,.,.,CASSNRDEETQYF
TRBJ2-2,TRBV5-1,TRBD1,.,CASSWDRAYTGELFF
TRBJ1-2,TRBV19,.,.,CASSIGGIRTF
TRBJ2-2,TRBV7-3,TRBD2,.,CASSYAGDGELFF
TRBJ2-3,TRBV7-3,TRBD2,.,CASSLTRLAGRPEDTQYF
TRBJ1-2,TRBV2,TRBD1,.,CASSWVSTGASGFYGYTF
TRBJ2-3,TRBV9,TRBD1,.,CASSRQGTTDTQYF
TRBJ2-3,TRBV4-1,TRBD2,.,CASSRGRGTRGADTQYF
TRBJ2-4,TRBV28,TRBD1,.,CASSPGQPLAKNIQYF
TRBJ1-1,TRBV5-1,.,.,CASSLAGVGTEAFF
TRBJ1-2,TRBV27,.,.,CASRPSRTANYGYTF
TRBJ2-5,TRBV15,.,.,CATSREVGLGTQYF
TRBJ1-3,TRBV7-2,.,.,CASSLGTVHSGNTIYF
TRBJ1-5,TRBV7-9,.,.,CASSQSNQPQHF
TRBJ1-5,TRBV7-8,.,.,CASSRQYSNQPQHF
TRBJ2-5,TRBV6-5,.,.,CASSLNGQTRTQYF